A single sample gave rise to the 16 T cell receptor beta chains below, sequenced in a study of T cell changes during pregnancy in multiple sclerosis. Repertoires were generated with immunoSEQ multiplex PCR, while TCRdb's copy carries only in-frame clones and drops some. Counted here are 40,000 or so clones, around 90% occurring once; the ten biggest clones make up under 0.4%. The sequences come from CD4+ T cells from peripheral blood mononuclear cells, collected after pregnancy. Receptors were obtained from a female donor in good health, enrolled as a control in a pregnancy study.

This chain links TRBV28 with TRBJ1-5; 7 bases match TRBD1. J lost 5 bases, V lost 2 bases, and 9 bases had no gene match. Germline V lookup: CDR1 MDHEN, CDR2 SYDVKM. The CDR3 runs to 16 residues. Written as DNA, the CDR3 is TGTGCCAGCAGTTTAGCAGGGACAGCGACCTATCAGCCCCAGCATTTT. Amino acid sequence: CASSLAGTATYQPQHF.

The V and J genes are TRBV2 and TRBJ2-1; no clear D. Looked up from germline, CDR1 is SNHLY and CDR2 is FYNNEI. This CDR3 is 11 amino acids long. The V gene lost 2 bases and the J gene lost 10 bases, with 6 bases spanning the gap. CDR3 in amino acids: CASSELGEQFF. The CDR3 nucleotides read TGTGCCAGCAGTGAATTGGGCGAGCAGTTCTTC.

This clone was seen once. This chain joins TRBV7-2 and TRBJ2-3, with TRBD2 matching 13 bases. Trimming removed 5 bases from V and 6 bases from J; junction bases left unmatched: 11. Per the germline V gene, CDR1 is SGHTA and CDR2 is FQGNSA. This CDR3 has 17 amino acids. This CDR3 is CASSPLAGGLAGDTQYF. CDR3 sequence (DNA): TGTGCCAGCAGCCCACTAGCGGGGGGGCTCGCCGGTGATACGCAGTATTTT. Looking up the rest from reference TRBV7-2 and TRBJ2-3 gives the full variable domain: GAGVSQSPSNKVTEKGKDVELRCDPISGHTALYWYRQSLGQGLEFLIYFQGNSAPDKSGLPSDRFSAERTGGSVSTLTIQRTQQEDSAVYLCASSPLAGGLAGDTQYFGPGTRLTVL.

This chain joins TRBV15 and TRBJ1-5; D might be TRBD1 (6 bases). Germline V gives CDR1 LNHNV, CDR2 YYDKDF (reference sequence). The V and J ends lost 3 bases and 3 bases respectively, with 18 bases between them. The CDR3 has 17 amino acids. The chain's CDR3 is CATSSLTGNWDNQPQHF. Written as DNA, the CDR3 is TGTGCCACCAGCAGTCTTACAGGGAATTGGGACAATCAGCCCCAGCATTTT.

The rearrangement links TRBV30 to TRBJ2-7; TRBD1 matches 10 bases. Germline values: CDR1 GTSNPN, CDR2 SVGIG (reference sequence). V shed 2 bases and J 5 bases; nucleotides not matched to a gene: 3. The CDR3 totals 13 residues. The CDR3 DNA reads TGTGCCTGGAGTCCGGGACAGGGGAACGAGCAGTACTTC. Residues: CAWSPGQGNEQYF. The full variable domain, completed using reference TRBV30 and TRBJ2-7, is SQTIHQWPATLVQPVGSPLSLECTVEGTSNPNLYWYRQAAGRGLQLLFYSVGIGQISSEVPQNLSASRPQDRQFILSSKKLLLSDSGFYLCAWSPGQGNEQYFGPGTRLTVT.

The DNA for the CDR3 is TGCGCCAGCAGCCAAGACCAGGGCGGTCAGCCCCAGCATTTT. As protein: CASSQDQGGQPQHF. J is TRBJ1-5 and V is TRBV4-3; a possible D gene is TRBD1 (5 bases). The CDR3 sequence is 14 residues long. Trimming removed 0 bases at V and 6 bases at J, with 9 bases between. The V gene's germline CDR1 is LGHNA and CDR2 YSLEER.

The chain recombines TRBV7-2 with TRBJ2-2; 8 positions agree with TRBD2. The CDR3 runs 13 residues. J was trimmed by 7 bases and V by 5 bases; bases with no gene match: 3. Germline values: CDR1 SGHTA, CDR2 FQGNSA. The CDR3 protein is CASSPSGLGELFF. CDR3 nucleotides: TGTGCCAGCAGCCCTAGCGGGCTCGGGGAGCTGTTTTTT.

J is TRBJ2-5 and V is TRBV6-4; D not certain. This CDR3 is 13 amino acids long. From germline, CDR1 is MRHNA and CDR2 SNTAGT. V lost 6 bases to trimming and J lost 1 base, with 9 bases between them. The CDR3 nucleotides read TGTGCCAGCAGCCCCGCGCCCCAAGAGACCCAGTACTTC. It is translated as CASSPAPQETQYF.

The chain uses TRBV11-2 and TRBJ1-4; a possible D gene is TRBD1 (6 bases). V shed 6 bases and J shed 4 bases, with 9 bases lying between them. This CDR3 is built from 13 residues. CDR1 and CDR2 from the germline V gene are SGHAT and FQNNGV. DNA of the CDR3: TGTGCCAGCAGGCAGGGGTTTAATGAAAAACTGTTTTTT. Residues: CASRQGFNEKLFF.

This sequence joins TRBV7-2 and TRBJ1-2; D is possibly TRBD1 (5 bases). The CDR3 sequence is 16 residues long. The V gene lost 2 bases and the J gene lost 2 bases, with 15 bases spanning the gap. The V gene's germline CDR1 is SGHTA and CDR2 FQGNSA. CDR3 region: CASSLSGQGMNYGYTF. In DNA, the CDR3 is TGTGCCAGCAGCTTATCTGGGCAGGGCATGAACTATGGCTACACCTTC.

The genes are TRBV9 and TRBJ2-2; possibly TRBD2 for D (6 bases). This CDR3 has 14 amino acids. Trimming left V 3 bases short and J 5 bases short, with 11 bases between. In germline, CDR1 is SGDLS, CDR2 YYNGEE. DNA of the CDR3: TGTGCCAGCAGCGGACCAGGACTAACCGGGGAGCTGTTTTTT. Protein product: CASSGPGLTGELFF.

A note on this clone: Additional DNA sequences in this sample encode the identical CDR3. V is TRBV30 and J is TRBJ2-3, with 11 bases matching TRBD2. The CDR3 length is 15 residues. Unmatched junction bases numbered 0, after V lost 0 bases and J lost 1 base. The germline V gene has CDR1 GTSNPN and CDR2 SVGIG (reference sequence). CDR3 protein: CAWSVLAGGTDTQYF. For the CDR3, the DNA is TGTGCCTGGAGTGTACTAGCGGGGGGCACAGATACGCAGTATTTT.

The rearrangement links TRBV9 to TRBJ1-3; a weak D match, TRBD1 (5 bases). Trimming took 0 bases from V and 4 from J, leaving 14 bases between them. The V gene's germline CDR1 is SGDLS and CDR2 YYNGEE. This CDR3 spans 16 amino acids. CDR3 bases: TGTGCCAGCAGCGTAGACCTCCAGGGATCCGGAAACACCATATATTTT. Translated, it gives CASSVDLQGSGNTIYF.

The chain joins TRBV18 to TRBJ1-2; 9 bases are shared with TRBD1. CDR1 KGHSH and CDR2 LQKENI come from the germline V gene. This CDR3 contains 13 residues. V trimming: 4 bases; J trimming: 9 bases; junction bases outside the gene matches: 6. The CDR3 DNA is TGTGCCAGCTCACAAAGCGGACAGGGGAGCTACACCTTC. Translating gives CASSQSGQGSYTF.

On this clone: Compared with germline, one end of the junction differs, possibly owing to a read error. The chain employs TRBV19 and TRBJ2-3, with unresolved D. CDR1 is LNHDA, CDR2 SQIVND, per germline (reference sequence). The CDR3 contains 14 residues. The CDR3 region is CASRIGGSTDTQYF. The CDR3 DNA reads TGTGCCAGTAGGATAGGCGGAAGCACAGATACGCAGTATTTT. The variable domain in full, with the rest retrieved from reference TRBV19 and TRBJ2-3, is DGGITQSPKYLFRKEGQNVTLSCEQNLNHDAMYWYRQDPGQGLRLIYYSQIVNDFQKGDIAEGYSVSREKKESFPLTVTSAQKNPTAFYLCASRIGGSTDTQYFGPGTRLTVL.

This clone was counted once. The chain joins TRBV4-2 to TRBJ1-3; D gene unclear. CDR1 and CDR2 from the germline V gene are LGHNA and YNFKEQ. Trimming cost V 6 bases and J 4 bases, with 7 bases left between them. The CDR3 is 12 amino acids. CDR3 sequence: CASSPGGNTIYF. Written as DNA, the CDR3 is TGTGCCAGCAGTCCGGGGGGAAACACCATATATTTT.